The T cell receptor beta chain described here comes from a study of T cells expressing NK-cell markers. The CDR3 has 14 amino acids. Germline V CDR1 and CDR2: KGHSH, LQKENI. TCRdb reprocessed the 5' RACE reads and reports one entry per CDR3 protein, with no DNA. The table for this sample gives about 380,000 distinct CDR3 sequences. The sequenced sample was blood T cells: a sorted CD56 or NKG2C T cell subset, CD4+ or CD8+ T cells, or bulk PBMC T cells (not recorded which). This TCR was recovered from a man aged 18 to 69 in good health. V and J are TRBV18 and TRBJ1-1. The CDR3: CASSPRSGTTEAFF.